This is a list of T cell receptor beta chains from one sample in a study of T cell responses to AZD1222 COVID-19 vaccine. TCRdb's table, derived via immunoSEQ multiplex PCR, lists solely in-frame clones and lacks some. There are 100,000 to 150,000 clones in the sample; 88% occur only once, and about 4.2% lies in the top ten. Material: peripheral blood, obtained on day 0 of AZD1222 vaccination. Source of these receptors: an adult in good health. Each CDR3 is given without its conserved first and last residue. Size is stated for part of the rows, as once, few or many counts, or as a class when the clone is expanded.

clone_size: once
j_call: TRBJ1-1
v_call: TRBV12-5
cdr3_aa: ASGSGQGMTEAF

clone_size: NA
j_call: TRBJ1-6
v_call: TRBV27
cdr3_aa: ASSLEGSSYNSPLH

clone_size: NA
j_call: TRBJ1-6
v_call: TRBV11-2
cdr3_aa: ASSLDRDRSPLH

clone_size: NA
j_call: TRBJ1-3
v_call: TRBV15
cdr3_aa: ATSREQGYSGNTIY

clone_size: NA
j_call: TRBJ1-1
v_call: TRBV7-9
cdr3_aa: AGERGNTEAF

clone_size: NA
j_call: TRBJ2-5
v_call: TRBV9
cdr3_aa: ASSEGGGSGETQY

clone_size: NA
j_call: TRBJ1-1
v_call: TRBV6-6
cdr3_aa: ASSYGEEGMNTEAF

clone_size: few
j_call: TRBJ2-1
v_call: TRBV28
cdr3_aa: ASSLSGRLLAGYNEQF

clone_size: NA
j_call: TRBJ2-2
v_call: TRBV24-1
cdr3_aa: ATSDLGQGLVGELF

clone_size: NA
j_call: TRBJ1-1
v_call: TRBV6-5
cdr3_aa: ASSYGHGGVTEAF

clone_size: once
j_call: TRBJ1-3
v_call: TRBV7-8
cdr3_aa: ASSSAESGNTIY

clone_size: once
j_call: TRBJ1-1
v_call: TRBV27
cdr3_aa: ASSSTGAGTEAF

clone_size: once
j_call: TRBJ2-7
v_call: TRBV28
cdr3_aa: ASSLVGRYEQY

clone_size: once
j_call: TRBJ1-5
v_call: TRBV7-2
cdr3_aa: ASSRGRNQPQH

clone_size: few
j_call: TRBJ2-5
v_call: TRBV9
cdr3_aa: ASSVGPRLETQY

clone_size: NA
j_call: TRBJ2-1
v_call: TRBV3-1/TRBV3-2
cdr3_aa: ASSQDWVGGEQF

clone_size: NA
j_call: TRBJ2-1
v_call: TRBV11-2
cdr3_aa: ASSLAGDPGEQF

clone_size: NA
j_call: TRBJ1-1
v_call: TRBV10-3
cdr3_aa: AIRGGSDTEAF

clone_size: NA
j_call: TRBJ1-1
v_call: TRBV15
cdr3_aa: ATSRERNTEAF

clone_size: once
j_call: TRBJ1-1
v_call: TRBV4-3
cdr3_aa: ASSLGTLNTEAF

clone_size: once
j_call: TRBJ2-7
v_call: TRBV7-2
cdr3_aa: ASMWGQGSYEQY

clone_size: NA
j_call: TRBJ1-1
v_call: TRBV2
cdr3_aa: ASSENGAGNTEAF

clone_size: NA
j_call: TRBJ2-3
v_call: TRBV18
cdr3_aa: ASSPGGTDTQY

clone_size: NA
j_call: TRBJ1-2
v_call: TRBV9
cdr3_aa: ASSTRTRGYT

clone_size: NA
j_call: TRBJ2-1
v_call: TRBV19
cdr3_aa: ASSIGGGTSPHEQF

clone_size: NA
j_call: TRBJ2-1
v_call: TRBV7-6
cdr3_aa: ASSLSGGYNEQF

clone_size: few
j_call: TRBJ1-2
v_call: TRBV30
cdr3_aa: AWSSGQYGYT